This passage covers 21 T cell receptor beta chains from one sample sequenced in a study of identical twins. Each CDR3 protein is one row after TCRdb ran MiXCR on the 5' RACE reads. The table lists roughly 690,000 distinct CDR3 sequences, over 20% of them singletons, with roughly 4% in the top ten. Another study also made use of these data, one on T cells expressing NK-cell markers.

Sequencing was performed on PBMCs. The origin of the receptors is a woman aged 18-29 years in good health.

In this sample, this clonotype turned up a few times. This chain connects TRBV20-1 to TRBJ2-5; D is uncertain. CDR1 is DFQATT, CDR2 SNEGSKA, per germline (reference sequence). CDR3 length: 12 amino acids. Trimming pared 6 bases from V and 2 bases from J, leaving 10 bases between. The chain's CDR3 is CSAPWGQETQYF. In nucleotides, the CDR3 is TGCAGTGCCCCCTGGGGACAAGAGACCCAGTACTTC.

V usage is TRBV6-6 and J usage is TRBJ1-3, with a tentative D call TRBD1 (5 bases). CDR1 is MNHNY and CDR2 is SVGAGI in the germline V gene (reference sequence). V lost 7 bases, J lost 9 bases, and 13 bases lay in between. The CDR3 totals 12 residues. CDR3 in amino acids: CASNQRGGTIYF. CDR3 DNA: TGTGCCAGCAACCAAAGGGGTGGCACCATATATTTT.

This clonotype was recorded a few times. The chain joins TRBV15 to TRBJ2-1; the D call may be TRBD1 or TRBD2 (6 bases each). V was clipped by 3 bases and J by 6 bases, with 18 bases between them. CDR1 and CDR2 from the germline V gene are LNHNV and YYDKDF (reference sequence). This CDR3 region has 16 residues. CDR3 nucleotide sequence: TGTGCCACCAGCAGCGGCCCACGGGGGCGCGGCAATGAGCAGTTCTTC. Residues: CATSSGPRGRGNEQFF.

This clonotype was picked up many times. The genes are TRBV29-1 and TRBJ2-5, with 7 bases matching TRBD1. The CDR3 spans 13 residues. J was trimmed by 5 bases and V by 7 bases; bases with no gene match: 10. Germline loops: CDR1 SQVTM, CDR2 ANQGSEA. The CDR3 DNA follows: TGCAGCGCCTTAGTAGGGGGCGAGGAGACCCAGTACTTC. It codes for CSALVGGEETQYF.

This clonotype was observed a few times. The V call is TRBV20-1, the J call TRBJ2-1; D unresolved. The CDR3 consists of 10 residues. Between the trimmed V and J ends, which lost 5 bases and 9 bases, there was a span of 8 bases. The germline gives CDR1 DFQATT, CDR2 SNEGSKA (reference sequence). Here the CDR3 DNA reads TGCAGTGCTGTACCCAGTGAGCAGTTCTTC. It specifies CSAVPSEQFF.

Only a few counts were recorded for this clonotype. The rearrangement links TRBV7-2 to TRBJ2-7; 11 bases agree with TRBD2. CDR1 and CDR2 (germline): SGHTA, FQGNSA. This CDR3 comprises 14 residues. V lost 1 base and J lost 13; bases outside the gene matches: 9. CDR3 in DNA: TGTGCCAGCAGCTTAGTCCCGGGACTAGCGGATATATACTTC. Translated, it gives CASSLVPGLADIYF. Full variable domain (missing parts from reference TRBV7-2 and TRBJ2-7): GAGVSQSPSNKVTEKGKDVELRCDPISGHTALYWYRQSLGQGLEFLIYFQGNSAPDKSGLPSDRFSAERTGGSVSTLTIQRTQQEDSAVYLCASSLVPGLADIYFGPGTRLTVT.

The chain uses TRBV20-1 and TRBJ2-5; 13 nucleotides line up with TRBD2. This CDR3 is built from 16 residues. Germline CDR1 is DFQATT and CDR2 is SNEGSKA (reference sequence). V lost 5 bases and J lost 7; bases outside the gene matches: 13. CDR3 DNA: TGCAGTGCTTGCCCCGGGACTAGCGGGAATCGGGGGACCCAGTACTTC. This sequence encodes CSACPGTSGNRGTQYF.

V usage is TRBV12-3 or TRBV12-4 and J usage is TRBJ1-2; D remains ambiguous. There are 14 residues in the CDR3. V lost 2 bases and J 1 base, leaving 8 bases between the germline ends. The CDR3 reads CASSLLTDNYGYTF. CDR3 in DNA: TGTGCCAGCAGTTTACTTACAGATAACTATGGCTACACCTTC.

This clonotype was seen only a few times. CDR3 coding DNA: TGTGCCAGCTCACCCCCAGGACTAGCGGCTTACGAGCAGTACTTC. As protein: CASSPPGLAAYEQYF. The chain links TRBV18 to TRBJ2-7; 10 bases are a match to TRBD2. Per the germline V gene, CDR1 is KGHSH and CDR2 is LQKENI. The CDR3 spans 15 residues. Trimming took 3 bases from V and 4 from J; bases not matched to a gene: 6.

This chain connects TRBV19 to TRBJ2-4, with D unclear. CDR3 length: 15 residues. The germline CDR1 and CDR2 sequences are LNHDA and SQIVND (reference sequence). The V end lost 0 bases, the J end lost 7 bases, and 13 bases lay between the germline ends. Here the CDR3 DNA reads TGTGCCAGTAGTATAGATCCGAATCGGGCGAACATTCAGTACTTC. It codes for CASSIDPNRANIQYF.

The chain recombines TRBV10-3 with TRBJ2-4, with D perhaps TRBD1 (6 bases). The germline V gene has CDR1 ENHRY and CDR2 SYGVKD. Trimming cost V 3 bases and J 1 base, with 7 bases left between them. The CDR3 runs 14 residues. CDR3 amino acids: CAISERGAKNIQYF. In DNA form, the CDR3 reads TGTGCCATCAGTGAAAGGGGGGCCAAAAACATTCAGTACTTC.

This clonotype has only a few counts. This chain connects TRBV20-1 to TRBJ2-7; D tentatively reads TRBD1 or TRBD2 (6 bases each). The germline gives CDR1 DFQATT, CDR2 SNEGSKA (reference sequence). The CDR3 length is 14 residues. The V end was cut by 0 bases, the J end by 3 bases, with 12 bases between. CDR3 loop: CSARDGKGGYEQYF. The DNA for the CDR3 is TGCAGTGCTAGAGATGGGAAGGGGGGCTACGAGCAGTACTTC.

This clonotype was observed at least ten times. The chain recombines TRBV3-1 with TRBJ2-7; D unclear. This CDR3 contains 15 residues. Between the trimmed V and J ends, which lost 1 base and 0 bases, there was a span of 10 bases. Germline V CDR1 and CDR2: LGHDT, YNNKEL (reference sequence). The DNA of the CDR3 is TGTGCCAGCAGCCAAGGGGCAGTCGACTCCTACGAGCAGTACTTC. It yields the protein CASSQGAVDSYEQYF.

The rearrangement uses TRBV29-1 and TRBJ2-1, with TRBD1 identical over 7 bases. This CDR3 is built from 13 residues. The ends lost 3 bases at V and 8 bases at J; junction bases unmatched: 7. Germline loops: CDR1 SQVTM, CDR2 ANQGSEA. CDR3 sequence reads: CSVEGQPPHEQFF. The CDR3 DNA is TGCAGCGTTGAGGGACAGCCCCCTCATGAGCAGTTCTTC.

This clonotype was detected ten times or more. CDR3 sequence (DNA): TGTGCCAGCAGCTTAGGCGCCAGTAGCGGGAGGGCCAATGAGCAGTTCTTC. Protein sequence: CASSLGASSGRANEQFF. The chain combines TRBV7-9 with TRBJ2-1, with 11 bases matching TRBD2. This CDR3 has 17 residues. Germline assignment: CDR1 SEHNR and CDR2 FQNEAQ (reference sequence). Trimming took 1 base from V and 6 from J; bases not matched to a gene: 8.

In its sample, this clonotype was seen a few times. J is TRBJ2-5 and V is TRBV5-1, with 11 nucleotides matching TRBD1. The length of the CDR3 is 15 residues. The J segment lost 4 bases and the V segment lost 3 bases, leaving 5 bases of the junction unmatched. From germline, CDR1 is SGHRS and CDR2 YFSETQ. The CDR3 reads CASSSGQGAGETQYF. CDR3 in DNA: TGCGCCAGCAGCTCTGGACAGGGGGCAGGAGAGACCCAGTACTTC.

The chain employs TRBV7-9 and TRBJ1-5; 9 bases fit TRBD1. This CDR3 contains 15 residues. Per the germline V gene, CDR1 is SEHNR and CDR2 is FQNEAQ (reference sequence). V lost 4 bases, J lost 4 bases, and 5 bases stayed unmatched. CDR3 bases: TGTGCCAGCAGCTCGGGACAGGGTTGGAATCAGCCCCAGCATTTT. Its protein product is CASSSGQGWNQPQHF.

This clonotype was counted many times. The rearrangement links TRBV2 to TRBJ2-3; 10 bases map to TRBD1. J gave up 8 bases and V 4 bases, and 6 bases lay outside the gene matches. Germline CDR1 SNHLY, CDR2 FYNNEI. This CDR3 is 14 amino acids long. The CDR3 protein is CASSGGQGVATQYF. Written as DNA, the CDR3 is TGTGCCAGCAGTGGCGGACAGGGGGTCGCTACGCAGTATTTT.

V gene TRBV20-1 combines with J gene TRBJ1-2; weak D call: TRBD1 (5 bases). Germline CDR1 is DFQATT and CDR2 is SNEGSKA (reference sequence). Trimming stripped 3 bases from V and 3 bases from J, with 11 bases between. The CDR3 covers 13 residues. The CDR3 protein is CSARTATDYGYTF. The CDR3 nucleotides are TGCAGTGCTAGGACAGCAACGGACTATGGCTACACCTTC.

This chain joins TRBV7-9 and TRBJ2-2; 8 bases agree with TRBD2. Germline CDR1 SEHNR, CDR2 FQNEAQ (reference sequence). V dropped 8 bases and J dropped 1; count of bases not matched to a gene: 12. The CDR3 length is 17 residues. The CDR3 protein is CASPFAGRGENTGELFF. The CDR3 DNA sequence: TGTGCCAGCCCCTTTGCGGGGCGGGGGGAGAACACCGGGGAGCTGTTTTTT.

This clonotype has a handful of counts. J is TRBJ2-3 and V is TRBV12-3 or TRBV12-4; either TRBD1 or TRBD2 may supply D (5 bases each). V lost 7 bases and J lost 2, with 16 bases in between. This CDR3 comprises 15 residues. The CDR3 loop reads CASTQPWGNTDTQYF. Here the CDR3 DNA reads TGTGCCAGCACCCAACCCTGGGGGAACACAGATACGCAGTATTTT.